Below are 20 T cell receptor beta chains sequenced from a single sample in a study of blood T cell repertoires in COVID-19. Clones were sequenced by immunoSEQ multiplex PCR, and TCRdb holds only the in-frame ones, with some missing. The table includes about 210,000 clones, roughly four fifths detected once. Sequenced sample: peripheral blood. All receptors come from a woman in her 70s with COVID-19, enrolled during active disease.

The rearrangement links TRBV5-1 to TRBJ2-1, with D perhaps matching TRBD2 (6 bases). The V gene's germline CDR1 is SGHRS and CDR2 YFSETQ. Trimming left V 4 bases short and J 5 bases short, with 16 bases between. The CDR3 spans 15 residues. CDR3 coding DNA: TGCGCCAGCAGCCCGGGACTTCAGACAAACAATGAGCAGTTCTTC. Its translation is CASSPGLQTNNEQFF.

The genes are TRBV24-1 and TRBJ2-1; TRBD2 agrees at 11 bases. The germline V gene encodes CDR1 KGHDR and CDR2 SFDVKD. V shed 9 bases, J shed 0 bases, and the junction held 3 bases outside the gene matches. This CDR3 has 15 amino acids. The CDR3 nucleotides are TGTGCCACCGGGACTAGCGGAGCCTCCTACAATGAGCAGTTCTTC. Translating gives CATGTSGASYNEQFF.

The rearrangement uses TRBV30 and TRBJ1-4, with D possibly TRBD1 on 5 matching bases. The CDR3 runs to 14 residues. V lost 6 bases and J lost 8, with 19 bases in between. Looked up from germline, CDR1 is GTSNPN and CDR2 is SVGIG (reference sequence). The CDR3 region has the DNA TGTGCCTGCGCCGGGGAGGGGTTAGGCGAAAAACTGTTTTTT. Amino acids: CACAGEGLGEKLFF.

A note on this clone: An end of the junction does not agree with germline; a read error may underlie this. V is TRBV18 and J is TRBJ1-1, with a weak D call TRBD1 (5 bases). The CDR3 has 15 amino acids. Germline V lookup: CDR1 KGHSH, CDR2 LQKENI. The CDR3 here is CASSPLGVGETEAFF. Here the CDR3 DNA reads TGTGCCAGCTCGCCACTAGGGGTAGGAGAAACTGAAGCTTTCTTT.

The V gene is TRBV4-3, the J gene TRBJ1-2; the match to TRBD1 covers 8 bases. J was trimmed by 2 bases and V by 2 bases; bases with no gene match: 4. This CDR3 has 15 residues. The germline V gene has CDR1 LGHNA and CDR2 YSLEER. The CDR3 sequence is CASSQTRTGNYGYTF. CDR3 DNA: TGCGCCAGCAGCCAAACCCGGACAGGGAACTATGGCTACACCTTC.

This clone showed up just once. The chain has TRBV6-1 and TRBJ1-2; maybe TRBD1 (5 bases). V was shortened by 10 bases and J by 4 bases, with 16 bases between the two germline ends. Germline CDR1 MNHNS, CDR2 SASEGT. This CDR3 comprises 13 residues. CDR3 DNA: TGTGCCACCCGGTTGGAGGGGCCCTATGGCTACACCTTC. This sequence encodes CATRLEGPYGYTF.

The chain recombines TRBV5-5 with TRBJ1-5; 11 bases line up with TRBD1. The trim removed 3 bases at V and 7 bases at J, leaving 6 bases unmatched. CDR1 and CDR2 (germline): SGHKS, YYEKEE (reference sequence). CDR3 length: 15 amino acids. CDR3 nucleotides: TGTGCCAGCAGCTGGACAGGGGGCGAGGGACAGCCCCAGCATTTT. This encodes CASSWTGGEGQPQHF.

The chain employs TRBV9 and TRBJ2-7; D possibly corresponds to TRBD2 (6 bases). V was shortened by 0 bases and J by 1 base, with 11 bases between the two germline ends. This CDR3 has 15 amino acids. Germline V gene sequence: CDR1 SGDLS, CDR2 YYNGEE. The CDR3 loop reads CASSVDPGLSYEQYF. The CDR3 nucleotides read TGTGCCAGCAGCGTAGACCCCGGACTATCCTACGAGCAGTACTTC.

Concerning this clone itself: This CDR3 is also generated by other DNA sequences in the sample. This rearrangement joins TRBV5-1 to TRBJ1-5; 7 positions match TRBD1. CDR1 and CDR2 from the germline V gene are SGHRS and YFSETQ. The CDR3 has 14 residues. V was pared by 0 bases and J by 4 bases, with 1 base of the junction left unmatched. The CDR3 reads CASSLAGGNQPQHF. CDR3 DNA sequence: TGCGCCAGCAGCTTGGCAGGGGGGAATCAGCCCCAGCATTTT.

V and J are TRBV6-1 and TRBJ2-1, with D perhaps TRBD1 (6 bases). CDR1 and CDR2 (germline): MNHNS, SASEGT. V lost 3 bases to trimming and J lost 0 bases, with 6 bases between them. This CDR3 is 14 amino acids long. In DNA form, the CDR3 reads TGTGCCAGCAGTGACAGGGGCTCCTACAATGAGCAGTTCTTC. Translated, it gives CASSDRGSYNEQFF.

The V call is TRBV28, the J call TRBJ1-5; D remains unclear. This CDR3 comprises 13 residues. Germline CDR1 MDHEN, CDR2 SYDVKM. Trimming took 4 bases from V and 7 from J, leaving 11 bases between them. CDR3 in amino acids: CASSYQVRQPQHF. CDR3 DNA sequence: TGTGCCAGCAGTTATCAGGTTCGGCAGCCCCAGCATTTT.

This chain uses TRBV27 with TRBJ2-3; no clear D. The V end was cut by 1 base, the J end by 6 bases, with 11 bases between. The CDR3 has 14 residues. Germline loops: CDR1 MNHEY, CDR2 SMNVEV (reference sequence). The CDR3 DNA reads as TGTGCCAGCAGTTTATTGGTGGCCTCGGATACGCAGTATTTT. Protein: CASSLLVASDTQYF.

This clone has a handful of counts. The V call is TRBV7-2, the J call TRBJ1-1; D not certain. Trimming cost V 4 bases and J 4 bases, with 7 bases left between them. The CDR3 runs to 12 residues. CDR1 SGHTA and CDR2 FQGNSA come from the germline V gene. The CDR3 reads CASSSYSTEAFF. The CDR3 nucleotides read TGTGCCAGCAGCTCCTACAGCACTGAAGCTTTCTTT.

The rearrangement joins TRBV2 to TRBJ1-2, with 7 bases lining up with TRBD1. From germline, CDR1 is SNHLY and CDR2 FYNNEI. The CDR3 length is 13 residues. The J segment lost 6 bases and the V segment lost 6 bases, leaving 7 bases of the junction unmatched. As DNA, the CDR3 is TGTGCCAGCAGGTTGGACAGGTTGAATGGCTACACCTTC. This translates into CASRLDRLNGYTF.

The chain recombines TRBV10-1 with TRBJ2-3; D is perhaps TRBD2 (5 bases). Germline V gene lookup returns CDR1 WNHNN and CDR2 SYGVQD (reference sequence). This CDR3 contains 14 residues. V was trimmed by 8 bases and J by 0 bases, leaving 12 bases between them. The CDR3 coding sequence is TGCGCCAGCGCCTTCGGCGGGAGCACAGATACGCAGTATTTT. Protein sequence: CASAFGGSTDTQYF.

The gene calls are TRBV6-4 and TRBJ1-1; 9 nucleotides line up with TRBD1. The germline V gene encodes CDR1 MRHNA and CDR2 SNTAGT. The ends lost 6 bases at V and 0 bases at J; junction bases unmatched: 14. This CDR3 region has 18 residues. CDR3: CASSGDLWDREMNTEAFF. In nucleotides, the CDR3 is TGTGCCAGCAGCGGGGACCTTTGGGACAGGGAGATGAACACTGAAGCTTTCTTT.

This clone was detected only a few times. The gene calls are TRBV3-1 (or the pseudogene TRBV3-2) and TRBJ2-5; 11 bases map to TRBD2. The CDR3 has 20 amino acids. CDR1 and CDR2 (germline): LGHDT, YNNKEL (reference sequence). After removal of 0 bases from V and 4 bases from J, the junction contained 16 bases not matched to a gene. The CDR3 bases are TGTGCCAGCAGCCAAGAGTTACTAGCGGGAGTTGGTGAGGCCCGAGAGACCCAGTACTTC. Translation gives CASSQELLAGVGEARETQYF.

The gene calls are TRBV6-5 and TRBJ2-5; 7 bases map to TRBD2. Looked up from germline, CDR1 is MNHEY and CDR2 is SVGAGI. CDR3 length equals 14 residues. J was trimmed by 2 bases and V by 7 bases; bases with no gene match: 7. Here the CDR3 reads CASNTGGSQETQYF. CDR3 DNA sequence: TGTGCCAGCAACACCGGGGGGAGTCAAGAGACCCAGTACTTC.

J is TRBJ2-1 and V is TRBV6-5, with TRBD2 identical over 11 bases. Unmatched junction bases numbered 11, after V lost 4 bases and J lost 12 bases. The germline gives CDR1 MNHEY, CDR2 SVGAGI. This CDR3 region has 15 residues. This CDR3 is CASSLTSGISTAQFF. CDR3 sequence (DNA): TGTGCCAGCAGTTTGACTAGCGGGATCTCGACGGCGCAGTTCTTC.

The CDR3, as DNA: TGTGCCAGCAGCGTAGAACAGGGGCCCAATGAGCAGTTCTTC. Translated: CASSVEQGPNEQFF. V and J are TRBV9 and TRBJ2-1; TRBD1 aligns across 7 bases. V dropped 0 bases and J dropped 6; count of bases not matched to a gene: 3. Germline CDR1 is SGDLS and CDR2 is YYNGEE. The CDR3 has 14 amino acids.